One sample yielded the 4 T cell receptor beta chains listed below, sequenced in a study of cytomegalovirus exposure and HLA in healthy donors. Primers for the PCR totalled 60 Vbeta and 13 Jbeta. Measured with immunoSEQ multiplex PCR; TCRdb has only the in-frame clones, and not every one. The sample table sets out about 110,000 clones. Sequencing was carried out using PBMCs. All receptors come from a man aged 25 to 40 in good health and CMV-seronegative.

CDR3: CASSSTSSYNSPLHF. CDR3 in DNA: TGTGCCAGCAGCTCCACGAGCTCCTATAATTCACCCCTCCACTTT. The rearrangement joins TRBV5-5 to TRBJ1-6; no reliable D call. The germline V gene encodes CDR1 SGHKS and CDR2 YYEKEE (reference sequence). The CDR3 runs 15 residues. Trimming took off 3 bases at V and 0 bases at J, with 7 bases between the two ends.

The rearrangement uses TRBV10-2 and TRBJ2-7; no definite D call. This CDR3 comprises 11 residues. V lost 9 bases, J lost 6 bases, and 12 bases lay in between. The germline V gene encodes CDR1 WSHSY and CDR2 SAAADI. CDR3 sequence (DNA): TGCGCCAGTATCCAGGCAACCGAGCAGTACTTC. Amino acids: CASIQATEQYF.

The rearrangement links TRBV13 to TRBJ1-4; maybe TRBD1 (5 bases). The CDR3 loop spans 15 amino acids. CDR1 is PRHDT and CDR2 is FYEKMQ in the germline V gene (reference sequence). The V end lost 5 bases, the J end lost 1 base, and 11 bases lay between the germline ends. The CDR3 sequence is CASSRRGVTNEKLFF. The CDR3 bases are TGTGCCAGCAGCCGCCGGGGGGTAACTAATGAAAAACTGTTTTTT.

V usage is TRBV9 and J usage is TRBJ1-5; unclear D gene. The V end lost 3 bases, the J end lost 5 bases, and 12 bases lay between the germline ends. The CDR3 contains 14 residues. Germline V gene sequence: CDR1 SGDLS, CDR2 YYNGEE. The CDR3 sequence is CASSEPRRYQPQHF. As DNA, the CDR3 is TGTGCCAGCAGCGAACCAAGGAGGTATCAGCCCCAGCATTTT.